This T cell receptor beta chain originates from a study of cytomegalovirus exposure and HLA in healthy donors. On the study more broadly: Of over 350 genotyped donors, 80% to 85% grouped in the Caucasian-associated ancestry cluster. General study findings and limits: As a later analysis showed, several of the most significant clusters appeared to be linked to common viral pathogens. Altogether, 164 TCR beta chains were recorded as cytomegalovirus-associated.

Primers for the PCR totalled 60 Vbeta and 13 Jbeta. The table came from immunoSEQ multiplex PCR; TCRdb's copy has only in-frame clones and leaves some out. The table shows 200,000 to 250,000 clones, with approximately 80% occurring only once. About this clone itself: Its antigen is not identified.

V shed 5 bases, J shed 3 bases, and the junction held 14 bases outside the gene matches. This CDR3 region has 19 residues. Germline V gene data show CDR1 as SGHVS and CDR2 as FQNEAQ. This chain joins TRBV7-8 and TRBJ2-1, with 12 bases identical to TRBD2. The specimen was PBMCs. The origin of this receptor is a woman aged 40 to 50 in good health and CMV-seronegative. CDR3 amino acids: CASSNPRLAGGVDYNEQFF. In DNA form, the CDR3 reads TGTGCCAGCAGCAACCCTCGGCTAGCGGGGGGGGTAGACTACAATGAGCAGTTCTTC.